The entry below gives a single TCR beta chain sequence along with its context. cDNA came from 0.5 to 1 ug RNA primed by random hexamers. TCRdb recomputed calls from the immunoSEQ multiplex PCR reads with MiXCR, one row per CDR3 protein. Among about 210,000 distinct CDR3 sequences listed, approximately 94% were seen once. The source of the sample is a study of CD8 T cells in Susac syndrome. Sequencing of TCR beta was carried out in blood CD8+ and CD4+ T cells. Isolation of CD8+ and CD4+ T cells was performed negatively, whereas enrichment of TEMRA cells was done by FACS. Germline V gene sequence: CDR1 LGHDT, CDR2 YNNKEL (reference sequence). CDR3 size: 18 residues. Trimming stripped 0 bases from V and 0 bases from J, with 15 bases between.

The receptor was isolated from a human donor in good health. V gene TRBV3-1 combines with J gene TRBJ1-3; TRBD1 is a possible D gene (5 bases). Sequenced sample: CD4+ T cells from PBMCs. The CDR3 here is CASSQDTTALSSGNTIYF. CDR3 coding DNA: TGTGCCAGCAGCCAAGATACGACAGCCCTGAGCTCTGGAAACACCATATATTTT.